This TCR beta chain comes out of a study of monozygotic twins with inflammatory bowel disease. Amplification used two nested PCRs: around 15 cycles, then approximately 10 cycles, on TCRalpha/TCRbeta cDNA. TCRdb re-called the 5' RACE reads, yielding one record per CDR3 amino acid sequence without DNA. The table for this sample gives about 330,000 distinct CDR3 sequences. This receptor was taken from a human donor with ulcerative colitis or Crohn's disease, or a healthy co-twin of an affected twin (not recorded which). Sequencing was performed on blood.

CDR3 amino acids: CASRWQPYEETQYF. The rearrangement joins TRBV5-1 to TRBJ2-5. The CDR3 is 14 residues long. Germline values: CDR1 SGHRS, CDR2 YFSETQ.